This TCR beta chain was found in a study of control samples from healthy donors and cancer patients (TCRdb year 2020). The method behind the library was the immunoSEQ multiplex PCR assay. Entries here come from immuneACCESS through TCRdb and include only in-frame sequences with V and J called. Some clones fail to appear in such tables; in the studies checked, an unresolved V gene covers under half of the shortfall, and the cause of the remainder is unknown. Across this sample there are fewer than 90,000 clones, with approximately 94% seen only once. The biggest ten clones account for 6.2% of the sample. Notes on this clone: This receptor's antigen is unknown. Base qualities are not recorded, but no much larger clone differs from it by a single base.

The source is a woman between 35 and 50 years old in good health. What was sequenced was blood.

The sequenced DNA is TGTGCCACAGATATTATGTTGCGGACAGGGGGATCGAGGGGCTATGGCTACACCTTC. Translation gives CATDIMLRTGGSRGYGYTF. This sequence uses TRBV7-9 and TRBJ1-2; 10 bases in the middle match TRBD1. The V end gives up 10 bases and the J end 4 bases, leaving 24 bases in the junction not matched to a gene. From the cysteine through the phenylalanine, the CDR3 covers 19 amino acids. Of all the DNA, just the CDR3 is kept, 57 bases in frame from base 1. The germline V gene (reference sequence) supplies CDR1 SEHNR and CDR2 FQNEAQ.